The 11 T cell receptor beta chains below come from one sample, sequenced in a study of blood T cell repertoires in COVID-19. The protocol was immunoSEQ multiplex PCR, while the TCRdb copy is restricted to in-frame clones and leaves out a portion. Of around 230,000 clones in the sample, 75% to 90% are singletons; the top ten hold 3% to 4%. The source material was PBMCs or T cells enriched from blood (not recorded which). The receptors stem from a middle-aged woman with acute COVID-19.

J is TRBJ2-1 and V is TRBV13; 8 bases are a match to TRBD1. After removal of 5 bases from V and 5 bases from J, the junction contained 8 bases not matched to a gene. Germline V gene data show CDR1 as PRHDT and CDR2 as FYEKMQ (reference sequence). The CDR3 has 15 residues. CDR3 nucleotide sequence: TGTGCCAGCAGCCCCCTCGGACAGGGAAACAATGAGCAGTTCTTC. It codes for CASSPLGQGNNEQFF.

The chain uses TRBV30 and TRBJ1-6; the D is unclear. Germline V gene sequence: CDR1 GTSNPN, CDR2 SVGIG (reference sequence). CDR3 size: 13 residues. The V end was cut by 3 bases, the J end by 0 bases, with 3 bases between. The CDR3 is CAWRHSYNSPLHF. Here the CDR3 DNA reads TGTGCCTGGAGACACTCCTATAATTCACCCCTCCACTTT.

This clone was recorded a few times. This rearrangement joins TRBV5-1 to TRBJ1-1; 10 nucleotides agree with TRBD1. The V and J ends lost 0 bases and 2 bases, in that order; junction bases with no gene match: 4. The CDR3 loop spans 16 amino acids. Germline V gives CDR1 SGHRS, CDR2 YFSETQ. CDR3 DNA sequence: TGCGCCAGCAGCTTGGGACAGGGGGCAGGTAACACTGAAGCTTTCTTT. Its translation is CASSLGQGAGNTEAFF. Full variable domain (remainder filled in from reference TRBV5-1 and TRBJ1-1): KAGVTQTPRYLIKTRGQQVTLSCSPISGHRSVSWYQQTPGQGLQFLFEYFSETQRNKGNFPGRFSGRQFSNSRSEMNVSTLELGDSALYLCASSLGQGAGNTEAFFGQGTRLTVV.

The gene calls are TRBV10-1 and TRBJ2-3, with 11 bases fitting TRBD2. The CDR3 has 16 amino acids. J gave up 1 base and V 5 bases, and 5 bases lay outside the gene matches. From germline, CDR1 is WNHNN and CDR2 SYGVQD (reference sequence). In nucleotides, the CDR3 is TGCGCCAGCAGTCAAGTAGCGGGAGGGGGCACAGATACGCAGTATTTT. Its translation: CASSQVAGGGTDTQYF.

This clone was counted only a few times. J is TRBJ2-5 and V is TRBV12-3 or TRBV12-4; the D is unclear. The V and J ends lost 5 bases and 0 bases respectively, with 7 bases between them. The CDR3 covers 13 residues. Here the CDR3 reads CASSLINQETQYF. The DNA for the CDR3 is TGTGCCAGCAGTCTAATAAACCAAGAGACCCAGTACTTC.

V and J are TRBV5-1 and TRBJ2-3; a possible D gene is TRBD2 (5 bases). Germline lookup yields CDR1 SGHRS and CDR2 YFSETQ. V gave up 6 bases and J gave up 1 base, with 18 bases separating them. The CDR3 is 16 amino acids. CDR3 DNA: TGCGCCAGCATGAAGAGGGTAGGTGGGCGCACAGATACGCAGTATTTT. Its translation is CASMKRVGGRTDTQYF.

The chain joins TRBV19 to TRBJ1-4; 8 positions agree with TRBD1. The V and J ends lost 4 bases and 6 bases, in that order; junction bases with no gene match: 4. Germline V gives CDR1 LNHDA, CDR2 SQIVND (reference sequence). The CDR3 spans 14 residues. Here the CDR3 DNA reads TGTGCCAGTAGTACGACAGGGGTCGATGAAAAACTGTTTTTT. It is translated as CASSTTGVDEKLFF.

Written as DNA, the CDR3 is TGTGCCAGCAGCCAACCGGGTGTGAGTGAGCAGTACTTC. Translation gives CASSQPGVSEQYF. The rearrangement uses TRBV7-9 and TRBJ2-7; D is undetermined. V lost 5 bases and J 7 bases, leaving 15 bases between the germline ends. The CDR3 runs to 13 residues. Germline CDR1 and CDR2: SEHNR and FQNEAQ (reference sequence). The complete variable domain, with remaining parts taken from reference TRBV7-9 and TRBJ2-7, reads DTGVSQNPRHKITKRGQNVTFRCDPISEHNRLYWYRQTLGQGPEFLTYFQNEAQLEKSRLLSDRFSAERPKGSFSTLEIQRTEQGDSAMYLCASSQPGVSEQYFGPGTRLTVT.

The genes are TRBV5-1 and TRBJ2-1; the match to TRBD2 covers 9 bases. Looked up from germline, CDR1 is SGHRS and CDR2 is YFSETQ. There are 17 residues in the CDR3. V dropped 2 bases and J dropped 6; count of bases not matched to a gene: 12. CDR3 coding DNA: TGCGCCAGCAGCTTTAACGCCTTAGCGGGAGAGGTCAATGAGCAGTTCTTC. Protein: CASSFNALAGEVNEQFF.

This sequence joins TRBV27 and TRBJ1-2, with a weak D call TRBD1 (6 bases). Germline V lookup: CDR1 MNHEY, CDR2 SMNVEV (reference sequence). Trimming stripped 3 bases from V and 4 bases from J, with 15 bases between. This CDR3 has 15 residues. The chain's CDR3 is CASSLSTGYRYGYTF. As DNA, the CDR3 is TGTGCCAGCAGTTTGTCCACAGGGTATCGCTATGGCTACACCTTC.

The chain recombines TRBV11-3 with TRBJ2-7, with 8 positions matching TRBD1. The CDR3 consists of 14 residues. J gave up 4 bases and V 5 bases, and 7 bases lay outside the gene matches. Looked up from germline, CDR1 is SGHNT and CDR2 is YENEEA. This chain's CDR3 is CASSPGTGLYEQYF. The CDR3 DNA sequence: TGTGCCAGCAGCCCCGGGACAGGTCTGTACGAGCAGTACTTC.